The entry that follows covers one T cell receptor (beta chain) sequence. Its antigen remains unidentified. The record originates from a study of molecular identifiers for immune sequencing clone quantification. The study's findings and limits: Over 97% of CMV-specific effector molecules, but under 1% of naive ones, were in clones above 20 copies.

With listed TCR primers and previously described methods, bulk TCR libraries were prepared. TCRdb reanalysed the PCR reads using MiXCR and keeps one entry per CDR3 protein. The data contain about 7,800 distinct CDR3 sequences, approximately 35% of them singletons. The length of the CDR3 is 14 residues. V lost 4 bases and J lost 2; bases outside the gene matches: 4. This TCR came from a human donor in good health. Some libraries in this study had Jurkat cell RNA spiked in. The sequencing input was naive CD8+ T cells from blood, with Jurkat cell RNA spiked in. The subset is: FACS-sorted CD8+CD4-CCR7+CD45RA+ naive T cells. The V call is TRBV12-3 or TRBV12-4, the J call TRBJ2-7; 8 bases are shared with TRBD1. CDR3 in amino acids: CASSYGTGAYEQYF. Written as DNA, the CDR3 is TGTGCCAGCAGTTACGGGACAGGAGCCTACGAGCAGTACTTC.